Below are 25 T cell receptor beta chains sequenced from a single sample in a study of T-cell reconstitution after alpha-beta-depleted transplantation in children. Unique molecular identifiers tagged the TCRbeta library. TCRdb processed the PCR reads anew with MiXCR; each CDR3 protein has one entry. This table holds about 980,000 distinct CDR3 sequences, roughly 29% found once. The sample in question was PBMCs, mostly from graft donor cells, obtained 360 days after TCRalphabeta/CD19-depleted stem cell transplant. These receptors all come from a boy under two years old who had a stem cell transplant for SCID, so the T cells may come from the graft donor.

This clonotype was observed a few times. The chain couples TRBV20-1 to TRBJ2-3, with a weak D call TRBD1 (5 bases). Looked up from germline, CDR1 is DFQATT and CDR2 is SNEGSKA (reference sequence). This CDR3 comprises 12 residues. Trimming cost V 3 bases and J 4 bases, with 8 bases left between them. CDR3 DNA sequence: TGCAGTGCTAGGACAGCCCCAGATACGCAGTATTTT. Amino acid sequence: CSARTAPDTQYF.

This sequence joins TRBV7-9 and TRBJ1-1, with D perhaps TRBD1 (5 bases). CDR1 is SEHNR and CDR2 is FQNEAQ in the germline V gene (reference sequence). The CDR3 covers 15 residues. With 5 bases removed from V and 4 bases from J, the gap between germline ends came to 17 bases. This CDR3 is CASSPKQAWGTEAFF. CDR3 bases: TGTGCCAGCAGCCCGAAACAGGCCTGGGGCACTGAAGCTTTCTTT.

In its sample, this clonotype was seen once. This chain joins TRBV7-9 and TRBJ1-2; the match to TRBD1 covers 8 bases. Germline assignment: CDR1 SEHNR and CDR2 FQNEAQ (reference sequence). Unmatched junction bases numbered 11, after V lost 1 base and J lost 7 bases. The CDR3 length is 16 residues. CDR3: CASSLGDGTGGGGYTF. The CDR3 region has the DNA TGTGCCAGCAGCTTAGGTGACGGGACAGGAGGCGGTGGCTACACCTTC.

The sample holds one count of this clonotype. V is TRBV15 and J is TRBJ1-2, with D tentatively TRBD1 (6 bases). The CDR3 is made up of 15 amino acids. The V end was cut by 1 base, the J end by 2 bases, with 11 bases between. Germline CDR1 is LNHNV and CDR2 is YYDKDF (reference sequence). CDR3 nucleotide sequence: TGTGCCACCAGCAGAGTTGGTGGGACAAACTATGGCTACACCTTC. Protein sequence: CATSRVGGTNYGYTF. The whole variable domain, remainder taken from reference TRBV15 and TRBJ1-2, is DAMVIQNPRYQVTQFGKPVTLSCSQTLNHNVMYWYQQKSSQAPKLLFHYYDKDFNNEADTPDNFQSRRPNTSFCFLDIRSPGLGDTAMYLCATSRVGGTNYGYTFGSGTRLTVV.

In this sample, this clonotype turned up a few times. The chain is built from TRBV7-9 and TRBJ2-7, with D tentatively TRBD1 (6 bases). CDR1 and CDR2 (germline): SEHNR, FQNEAQ (reference sequence). This CDR3 comprises 12 residues. The V end lost 0 bases, the J end lost 11 bases, and 11 bases lay between the germline ends. CDR3 sequence: CASSLADRDKYF. Written as DNA, the CDR3 is TGTGCCAGCAGCTTAGCGGATAGGGACAAGTACTTC.

This clonotype appeared a few times. V usage is TRBV21-1 and J usage is TRBJ1-3; the table assigns TRBD1, which was not confirmed against the DNA. TRBV21-1 is noted as a pseudogene. This CDR3 is built from 17 residues. DNA of the CDR3: TGTGCCAGCAGCAAAGCCTACCTCTCAGGGGACGGAAACACCATATATTTT. It is translated as CASSKAYLSGDGNTIYF.

The V gene is TRBV4-2, the J gene TRBJ1-5; D ambiguous. The CDR3 runs to 17 residues. V lost 0 bases to trimming and J lost 0 bases, with 12 bases between them. Germline V gene sequence: CDR1 LGHNA, CDR2 YNFKEQ. The chain's CDR3 is CASSQDGTRLSNQPQHF. The DNA for the CDR3 is TGTGCCAGCAGCCAAGATGGTACCCGGCTTAGCAATCAGCCCCAGCATTTT.

There are a few counts of this clonotype. One end of the junction is discordant with germline, which a read error may explain. The rearrangement joins TRBV27 to TRBJ1-2, with 11 positions matching TRBD1. The CDR3 consists of 15 residues. Germline-derived CDR1 and CDR2 are MNHEY and SMNVEV (reference sequence). The CDR3: CASSLDRGLGYGYTF. The CDR3 nucleotides read TGTGCCAGTAGTTTGGACAGGGGGCTCGGCTATGGCTACACCTTC.

This clonotype turned up a few times. The rearrangement links TRBV20-1 to TRBJ2-3, with D possibly being TRBD1 or TRBD2 (5 bases each). V lost 3 bases to trimming and J lost 4 bases, with 11 bases between them. This CDR3 is built from 13 residues. Germline values: CDR1 DFQATT, CDR2 SNEGSKA (reference sequence). The CDR3 DNA reads as TGCAGTGCTAGCGGGACGCTGGCAGATACGCAGTATTTT. Its protein product is CSASGTLADTQYF.

The gene calls are TRBV12-3 or TRBV12-4 and TRBJ2-7, with D tentatively TRBD2 (5 bases). CDR3 length: 14 residues. Between the trimmed V and J ends, which lost 2 bases and 5 bases, there was a span of 13 bases. In nucleotides, the CDR3 is TGTGCCAGCAGTTTAAGTTCGGAGGCCCACGAGCAGTACTTC. Protein sequence: CASSLSSEAHEQYF.

This clonotype was found a few times. The chain is built from TRBV29-1 and TRBJ2-1; no clear D. CDR1 is SQVTM and CDR2 is ANQGSEA in the germline V gene. The V end was cut by 4 bases, the J end by 8 bases, with 12 bases between. The CDR3 has 12 residues. As DNA, the CDR3 is TGCAGCGTTGGGACCCCGGCGCATGAGCAGTTCTTC. Protein sequence: CSVGTPAHEQFF.

This clonotype has just a few counts. V and J are TRBV7-9 and TRBJ2-5; 7 nucleotides agree with TRBD1. With V trimmed by 5 bases and J by 1 base, 7 bases remained unmatched. Germline-derived CDR1 and CDR2 are SEHNR and FQNEAQ (reference sequence). The CDR3 spans 15 residues. The CDR3 DNA reads as TGTGCCAGCAGCGACAGGGTACCTGCCCAAGAGACCCAGTACTTC. It yields the protein CASSDRVPAQETQYF.

This clonotype was found a few times. The genes are TRBV25-1 and TRBJ2-5; 9 bases are shared with TRBD1. V lost 5 bases, J lost 5 bases, and 9 bases stayed unmatched. CDR1 is MGHDK and CDR2 is SYGVNS in the germline V gene. The CDR3 has 15 residues. This CDR3 is CASSYGQGSRETQYF. As DNA, the CDR3 is TGTGCCAGCAGTTACGGACAGGGGAGTAGGGAGACCCAGTACTTC.

About this clonotype itself: The junction and the germline gene differ at one end; a read error may be behind it. The V call is TRBV11-2, the J call TRBJ2-5; D might be TRBD2 (5 bases). Per the germline V gene, CDR1 is SGHAT and CDR2 is FQNNGV. There are 13 residues in the CDR3. The chain's CDR3 is CDSSLALAETQYF. Here the CDR3 DNA reads TGTGACAGCAGCTTAGCCCTAGCCGAGACCCAGTACTTC.

The rearrangement links TRBV4-2 to TRBJ2-1, with D tentatively TRBD2 (6 bases). The CDR3 has 15 residues. The V end lost 0 bases, the J end lost 4 bases, and 10 bases lay between the germline ends. CDR1 and CDR2 (germline): LGHNA, YNFKEQ. CDR3 loop: CASSQETRAYNEQFF. CDR3 DNA sequence: TGTGCCAGCAGCCAAGAGACTAGGGCGTACAATGAGCAGTTCTTC.

This clonotype was counted between two and nine times. The chain employs TRBV3-1 and TRBJ2-2; the D is unclear. Trimming removed 8 bases at V and 1 base at J, with 11 bases between. This CDR3 has 14 amino acids. Germline CDR1 is LGHDT and CDR2 is YNNKEL (reference sequence). The CDR3, as DNA: TGTGCCAGCGCCGGGTCGAGGAACACCGGGGAGCTGTTTTTT. Protein: CASAGSRNTGELFF.

The chain links TRBV29-1 to TRBJ2-3; 7 positions match TRBD1. J lost 1 base, V lost 4 bases, and 2 bases had no gene match. Per germline, CDR1 SQVTM and CDR2 ANQGSEA. This CDR3 region has 13 residues. CDR3 loop: CSVGQGGTDTQYF. CDR3 coding DNA: TGCAGCGTTGGACAGGGAGGCACAGATACGCAGTATTTT.

The CDR3 coding sequence is TGCAGTGCTCTTAACACCGGGGAGCTGTTTTTT. Translation: CSALNTGELFF. The chain has TRBV20-1 and TRBJ2-2, with no clear D. This CDR3 comprises 11 residues. Germline CDR1 reads DFQATT; CDR2 reads SNEGSKA (reference sequence). Trimming removed 5 bases at V and 2 bases at J, with 3 bases between.

The chain employs TRBV18 and TRBJ2-7; tentative D call: TRBD2 (6 bases). This CDR3 has 14 amino acids. V shed 5 bases and J shed 2 bases, with 13 bases lying between them. Germline CDR1 and CDR2: KGHSH and LQKENI. The CDR3 is CASSAQGGAYEQYF. Here the CDR3 DNA reads TGTGCCAGCTCAGCTCAAGGAGGGGCCTACGAGCAGTACTTC.

V is TRBV9 and J is TRBJ2-7; the match to TRBD2 covers 8 bases. J lost 4 bases, V lost 4 bases, and 13 bases had no gene match. CDR3 length equals 16 residues. CDR1 SGDLS and CDR2 YYNGEE come from the germline V gene. CDR3 bases: TGTGCCAGCAGCCTCGGAGGGGGGACTAGTGTATACGAGCAGTACTTC. As protein: CASSLGGGTSVYEQYF. The variable domain in full, completed from reference TRBV9 and TRBJ2-7, reads DSGVTQTPKHLITATGQRVTLRCSPRSGDLSVYWYQQSLDQGLQFLIQYYNGEERAKGNILERFSAQQFPDLHSELNLSSLELGDSALYFCASSLGGGTSVYEQYFGPGTRLTVT.

The chain links TRBV20-1 to TRBJ2-7; D ambiguous. The CDR3 consists of 13 residues. CDR1 DFQATT and CDR2 SNEGSKA come from the germline V gene (reference sequence). Deletions cut 3 bases from V and 3 bases from J, with 12 bases between. In DNA, the CDR3 is TGCAGTGCTAGTAGAGTCGTCTTCTACGAGCAGTACTTC. Encoded protein: CSASRVVFYEQYF.

This clonotype occurred a few times. V and J are TRBV29-1 and TRBJ2-3; D call uncertain. The V gene's germline CDR1 is SQVTM and CDR2 ANQGSEA. This CDR3 has 11 amino acids. V gave up 2 bases and J gave up 9 bases, with 9 bases separating them. As DNA, the CDR3 is TGCAGCGTTGAATTGGGCAGGACGCAGTATTTT. Its translation is CSVELGRTQYF.

The chain recombines TRBV20-1 with TRBJ2-5; 10 bases agree with TRBD1. V shed 4 bases, J shed 5 bases, and the junction held 10 bases outside the gene matches. Per germline, CDR1 DFQATT and CDR2 SNEGSKA (reference sequence). The CDR3 has 15 amino acids. CDR3 amino acids: CSAKGGTGEGETQYF. CDR3 nucleotides: TGCAGTGCTAAGGGTGGGACAGGGGAGGGCGAGACCCAGTACTTC.

This chain links TRBV7-8 with TRBJ2-5; D is possibly TRBD2 (7 bases). CDR1 SGHVS and CDR2 FQNEAQ come from the germline V gene. The CDR3 has 16 residues. V lost 5 bases and J lost 5, with 21 bases in between. This CDR3 is CASSPARPGGGETQYF. The DNA for the CDR3 is TGTGCCAGCAGCCCAGCGCGTCCGGGGGGCGGGGAGACCCAGTACTTC.

This clonotype was picked up many times. The chain employs TRBV7-2 and TRBJ2-3; 7 bases align to TRBD1. CDR1 SGHTA and CDR2 FQGNSA come from the germline V gene. The CDR3 extends over 17 amino acids. V trimming: 3 bases; J trimming: 1 base; junction bases outside the gene matches: 10. DNA for the CDR3: TGTGCCAGCAGCTTTAGGTCGAGGGGGCACGGCACAGATACGCAGTATTTT. Amino acids: CASSFRSRGHGTDTQYF.